Below are 3 T cell receptor beta chains sequenced from a single sample in a study of PD-L1 blockade in urothelial cancer. The protocol was immunoSEQ multiplex PCR, while the TCRdb copy is restricted to in-frame clones and leaves out a portion. The sample yields 25,000 to 35,000 clones, around 80% seen once. This sample's time point: peripheral blood 6 weeks after treatment start. The material was PBMCs, obtained around atezolizumab (anti-PD-L1) treatment. The source is a man between 65 and 85 years old with urothelial cancer.

The V and J genes are TRBV6-6 and TRBJ1-5, with TRBD1 identical over 11 bases. The V gene's germline CDR1 is MNHNY and CDR2 SVGAGI (reference sequence). The CDR3 totals 16 residues. After removal of 8 bases from V and 0 bases from J, the junction contained 6 bases not matched to a gene. CDR3 region: CASLTGTGGSNQPQHF. The CDR3 DNA is TGTGCCAGCCTCACTGGGACAGGGGGTAGCAATCAGCCCCAGCATTTT.

V is TRBV6-5 and J is TRBJ2-3; possible D gene TRBD2, 5 bases. The germline gives CDR1 MNHEY, CDR2 SVGAGI. CDR3 length equals 15 residues. The CDR3 spells CATRALDFLNGTQYF. Here the CDR3 DNA reads TGTGCTACGAGGGCGCTAGATTTTCTAAATGGTACGCAGTATTTT.

The V call is TRBV5-5, the J call TRBJ1-5; D is possibly TRBD1 (6 bases). The CDR3 is 13 amino acids. Germline CDR1 and CDR2: SGHKS and YYEKEE (reference sequence). The ends were cut back, 7 bases at V and 2 bases at J, with 10 bases in the middle. CDR3 DNA: TGTGCCAGCCACGAGGGGGGCAATCAGCCCCAGCATTTT. Its translation is CASHEGGNQPQHF.